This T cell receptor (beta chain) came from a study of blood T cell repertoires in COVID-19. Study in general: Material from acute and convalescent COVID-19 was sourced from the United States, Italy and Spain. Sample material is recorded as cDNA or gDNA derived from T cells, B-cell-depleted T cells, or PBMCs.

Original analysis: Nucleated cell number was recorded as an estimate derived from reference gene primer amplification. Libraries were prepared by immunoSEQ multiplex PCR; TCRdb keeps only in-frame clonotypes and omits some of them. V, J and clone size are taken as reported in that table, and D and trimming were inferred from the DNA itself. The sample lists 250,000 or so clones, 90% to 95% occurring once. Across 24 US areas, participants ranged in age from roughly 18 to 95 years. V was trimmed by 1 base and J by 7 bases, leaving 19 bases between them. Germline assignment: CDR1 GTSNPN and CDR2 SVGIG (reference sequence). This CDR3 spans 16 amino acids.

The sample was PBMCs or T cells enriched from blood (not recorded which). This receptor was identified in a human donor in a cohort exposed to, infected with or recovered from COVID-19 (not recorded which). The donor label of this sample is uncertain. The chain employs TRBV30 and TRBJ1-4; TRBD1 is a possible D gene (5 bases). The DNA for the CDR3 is TGTGCCTGGAGTGGAAGGGGATTGTCTGTTGGTGAAAAACTGTTTTTT. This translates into CAWSGRGLSVGEKLFF.